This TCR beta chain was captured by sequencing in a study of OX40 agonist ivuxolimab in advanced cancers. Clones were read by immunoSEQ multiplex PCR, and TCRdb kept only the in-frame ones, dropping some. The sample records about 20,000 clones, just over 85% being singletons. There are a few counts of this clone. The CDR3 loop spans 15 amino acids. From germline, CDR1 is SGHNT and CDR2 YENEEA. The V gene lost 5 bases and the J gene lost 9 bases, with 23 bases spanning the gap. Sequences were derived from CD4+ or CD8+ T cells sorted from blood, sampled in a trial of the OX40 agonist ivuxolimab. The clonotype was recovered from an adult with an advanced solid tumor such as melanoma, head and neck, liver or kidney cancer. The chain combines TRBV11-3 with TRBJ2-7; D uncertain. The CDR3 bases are TGTGCCAGCAGCAAAACAAGAGTCACCGGGTCCGGGCAGTACTTC. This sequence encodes CASSKTRVTGSGQYF.